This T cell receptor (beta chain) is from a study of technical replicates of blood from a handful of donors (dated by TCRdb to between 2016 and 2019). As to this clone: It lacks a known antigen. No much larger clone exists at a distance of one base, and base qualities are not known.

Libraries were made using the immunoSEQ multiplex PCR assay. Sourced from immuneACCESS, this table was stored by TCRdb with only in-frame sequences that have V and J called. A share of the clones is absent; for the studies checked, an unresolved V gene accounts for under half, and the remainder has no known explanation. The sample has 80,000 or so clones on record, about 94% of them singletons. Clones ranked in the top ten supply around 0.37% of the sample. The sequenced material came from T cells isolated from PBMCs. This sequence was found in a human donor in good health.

The CDR3 has the sequence CASSEALQGSGYGYTF. The DNA sequence is TGTGCCAGCAGTGAAGCGCTTCAGGGGTCAGGATATGGCTACACCTTC. The chain was built from TRBV6-1 and TRBJ1-2, and the D gene may be TRBD1, 6 bases matching. The germline V gene gives CDR1 as MNHNS and CDR2 as SASEGT. At the junction V is shortened by 0 bases and J by 5 bases, with 16 bases in between. The CDR3, from cysteine to phenylalanine, totals 16 residues. This entry keeps only the CDR3 DNA: 48 bases, framed from base 1.